Included here is one T cell receptor beta chain sequence, with context. Its cognate antigen is unknown. The data belong to a study of radiotherapy plus CTLA-4 blockade in lung cancer. Study-level background: The study recorded objective responses in around a sixth of patients and disease control in 31%. Study outcomes and limitations: The study found tumor-derived TCR clones expanded in blood after radiotherapy plus ipilimumab. Early clonal dynamics of blood T cells, together with interferon-beta, were reported as the best response predictor.

Profiling relied on immunoSEQ multiplex PCR, and the TCRdb table lists in-frame clones only, not all of them. Of around 100,000 clones in the sample, about four fifths were seen once. Focal radiation was given together with CTLA-4 blockade (ipilimumab) to patients with chemo-refractory metastatic non-small-cell lung cancer. V lost 3 bases, J lost 8 bases, and 14 bases lay in between. This CDR3 has 13 amino acids. CDR1 and CDR2 from the germline V gene are SGHRS and YFSETQ. Sequences were derived from peripheral blood, sampled from a patient treated with radiotherapy plus ipilimumab. The source is a human donor with non-small cell lung cancer who had a partial response to radiotherapy plus ipilimumab. Some clones in this sample may be carry-over from other donors' samples. V is TRBV5-1 and J is TRBJ1-2, with a weak D call TRBD1 (5 bases). CDR3 region: CASSSQGRRGYTF. CDR3 sequence (DNA): TGCGCCAGCAGCTCTCAGGGTCGGAGAGGCTACACCTTC.